The 26 T cell receptor beta chains below come from one sample, sequenced in a study of regulatory T cells in long-lasting Graves disease. The time point here: newly diagnosed GD, antithyroid drugs for less than 3 months. Construction of the TCR library relied on RNA isolated from PBMCs. CDR3-region Arm-PCR and iRepertoire HTBI primers produced the TCR beta libraries. MiXCR, applied by TCRdb to the multiplex PCR reads, yields one record per CDR3 protein. The table has some 370,000 distinct CDR3 sequences, about an eighth seen once. These records were also assigned to another study, of T cells in Graves' hyperthyroidism and ophthalmopathy.

Source: peripheral blood mononuclear cells (PBMCs), taken at new diagnosis, from a patient treated with antithyroid drugs. These receptors all stem from a woman aged 18-29 years with Graves disease.

In its sample, this clonotype was seen once. J is TRBJ2-5 and V is TRBV4-1; the D gene is possibly TRBD2 (6 bases). V was trimmed by 0 bases and J by 1 base, leaving 12 bases between them. The CDR3 length is 16 residues. Germline loops: CDR1 MGHRA, CDR2 YSYEKL. In nucleotides, the CDR3 is TGCGCCAGCAGCCAAGAAGTTCCTAGCGCCCAAGAGACCCAGTACTTC. Its protein is CASSQEVPSAQETQYF.

This clonotype was seen a handful of times. One base away lies a much larger clone, so this may be a sequencing read error. This chain joins TRBV7-2 and TRBJ2-3, with D hard to call. V lost 4 bases to trimming and J lost 0 bases, with 23 bases between them. This CDR3 comprises 19 residues. Germline assignment: CDR1 SGHTA and CDR2 FQGNSA. DNA of the CDR3: TGTGCCAGCAGCTATGACGTCCCTCTTGCGGACGTAAGCACAGATACGCAGTATTTT. Protein product: CASSYDVPLADVSTDTQYF.

This clonotype was detected many times. The V and J genes are TRBV6-9 and TRBJ2-3, with TRBD1 as a possible D gene (5 bases). V was clipped by 3 bases and J by 3 bases, with 13 bases between them. CDR1 MNHGY and CDR2 SVAAGI come from the germline V gene. The CDR3 covers 15 residues. The CDR3 spells CASSYQNRQTDTQYF. CDR3 bases: TGTGCCAGCAGTTACCAAAACCGACAGACAGATACGCAGTATTTT.

This clonotype appeared a few times. The rearrangement joins TRBV18 to TRBJ2-7, with D possibly matching TRBD1 (6 bases). This CDR3 contains 16 residues. The germline V gene encodes CDR1 KGHSH and CDR2 LQKENI. Trimming pared 2 bases from V and 3 bases from J, leaving 17 bases between. The CDR3 reads CASSPSIRGLDYEQYF. CDR3 DNA: TGTGCCAGCTCACCATCGATCAGGGGATTAGACTACGAGCAGTACTTC.

This clonotype has at least ten counts. The chain's CDR3 is CASSHRGTDQPQHF. As DNA, the CDR3 is TGTGCCAGCAGTCACCGAGGGACAGATCAGCCCCAGCATTTT. The chain employs TRBV27 and TRBJ1-5; 7 bases agree with TRBD1. Germline assignment: CDR1 MNHEY and CDR2 SMNVEV (reference sequence). Unmatched junction bases numbered 6, after V lost 5 bases and J lost 5 bases. CDR3 length equals 14 residues.

This clonotype was counted many times. This chain uses TRBV20-1 with TRBJ2-3; TRBD2 matches at 10 bases. V lost 6 bases to trimming and J lost 5 bases; unmatched junction nucleotides: 8. The CDR3 spans 14 residues. Germline CDR1 is DFQATT and CDR2 is SNEGSKA (reference sequence). The DNA for the CDR3 is TGCAGTGCACCAGTAGCGGGAGGTCGAGATACGCAGTATTTT. Its protein product is CSAPVAGGRDTQYF.

This clonotype came up many times. V is TRBV27 and J is TRBJ2-7, with D maybe TRBD1 (6 bases). Germline V gives CDR1 MNHEY, CDR2 SMNVEV (reference sequence). The CDR3 covers 13 residues. The V end was cut by 3 bases, the J end by 7 bases, with 13 bases between. CDR3 DNA: TGTGCCAGCAGTTTGAACAGGGCACGGGAGCAGTACTTC. Residues: CASSLNRAREQYF.

This clonotype was picked up many times. A much larger clone differs from this one at a single base, so this may be a read error. The CDR3 spells CASSVRDDTEAFF. The CDR3 DNA is TGTGCCAGCAGTGTCAGGGATGACACTGAAGCTTTCTTT. The chain is built from TRBV27 and TRBJ1-1, with a possible D match to TRBD1 (5 bases). CDR3 size: 13 residues. The ends were cut back, 5 bases at V and 3 bases at J, with 10 bases in the middle. Looked up from germline, CDR1 is MNHEY and CDR2 is SMNVEV (reference sequence).

The rearrangement uses TRBV20-1 and TRBJ1-1, with D possibly TRBD1 on 5 matching bases. Germline CDR1 reads DFQATT; CDR2 reads SNEGSKA (reference sequence). The CDR3 runs 12 residues. Trimming removed 6 bases from V and 4 bases from J, with 12 bases in between. The CDR3 protein is CSALGAGTEAFF. The DNA of the CDR3 is TGCAGTGCCCTCGGGGCTGGCACTGAAGCTTTCTTT.

This clonotype occurred many times. V is TRBV28 and J is TRBJ1-5; D possibly corresponds to TRBD1 (6 bases). Trimming took off 6 bases at V and 3 bases at J, with 15 bases between the two ends. Germline V gene data show CDR1 as MDHEN and CDR2 as SYDVKM. The CDR3 has 15 residues. The DNA for the CDR3 is TGTGCCAGCAGCCCAGCTGGACAGAACAATCAGCCCCAGCATTTT. It specifies CASSPAGQNNQPQHF.

This clonotype has at least ten counts. The chain has TRBV12-3 or TRBV12-4 and TRBJ1-1; D is uncertain. This CDR3 spans 11 amino acids. V was shortened by 8 bases and J by 1 base, with 5 bases between the two germline ends. The CDR3 DNA is TGTGCCAGCGTATGGAACACTGAAGCTTTCTTT. It yields the protein CASVWNTEAFF.

In this sample, this clonotype turned up a few times. Compared with germline, one end of the junction differs, possibly owing to a read error. The chain combines TRBV7-3 with TRBJ2-1; 7 positions agree with TRBD1. The CDR3 consists of 15 residues. CDR1 and CDR2 (germline): SGHTA, FQGTGA. The CDR3 protein is CASSLRDRDHNGQFF. The CDR3 DNA sequence: TGTGCCAGCAGCTTAAGAGACAGGGACCACAATGGGCAGTTCTTC.

This clonotype was observed a few times. The CDR3 region is CASSPLTAGLPISFF. Here the CDR3 DNA reads TGTGCCAGCAGTCCCCTGACAGCGGGACTCCCGATTAGCTTCTTC. The rearrangement links TRBV12-3 or TRBV12-4 to TRBJ2-1, with 7 bases identical to TRBD2. J gave up 16 bases and V 5 bases, and 20 bases lay outside the gene matches. The CDR3 is 15 amino acids.

This clonotype appeared many times. This chain uses TRBV29-1 with TRBJ1-2; D not certain. The V and J ends lost 5 bases and 1 base respectively, with 14 bases between them. CDR3 length: 14 amino acids. Germline CDR1 reads SQVTM; CDR2 reads ANQGSEA. The CDR3 DNA reads as TGCAGCGTTCCGAGGACTGATCTTAACTATGGCTACACCTTC. Protein sequence: CSVPRTDLNYGYTF.

In its sample, this clonotype was seen many times. This chain connects TRBV12-3 or TRBV12-4 to TRBJ2-5, with D possibly being TRBD1 (6 bases). Deletions cut 8 bases from V and 4 bases from J, with 20 bases between. The CDR3 consists of 15 residues. The CDR3, as DNA: TGTGCCAGCTCACAAACCGGGACATCGAGAGAGACCCAGTACTTC. Amino acids: CASSQTGTSRETQYF.

This clonotype has at least ten counts. The chain links TRBV20-1 to TRBJ1-1; the D is unclear. Trimming pared 3 bases from V and 0 bases from J, leaving 14 bases between. The CDR3 runs 15 residues. Germline V gives CDR1 DFQATT, CDR2 SNEGSKA (reference sequence). CDR3 sequence: CSASPQWILNTEAFF. Written as DNA, the CDR3 is TGCAGTGCTAGCCCCCAATGGATTTTGAACACTGAAGCTTTCTTT.

This clonotype was detected ten times or more. V and J are TRBV11-2 and TRBJ2-1; weak D call: TRBD2 (6 bases). The CDR3 length is 13 residues. With 0 bases removed from V and 16 bases from J, the gap between germline ends came to 16 bases. CDR1 is SGHAT, CDR2 FQNNGV, per germline. This chain's CDR3 is CASSLETGATTFF. The CDR3 DNA sequence: TGTGCCAGCAGCTTAGAAACGGGAGCCACCACATTCTTC. The complete variable domain, with remaining parts taken from reference TRBV11-2 and TRBJ2-1, reads EAGVAQSPRYKIIEKRQSVAFWCNPISGHATLYWYQQILGQGPKLLIQFQNNGVVDDSQLPKDRFSAERLKGVDSTLKIQPAKLEDSAVYLCASSLETGATTFFGPGTRLTVL.

This clonotype showed up many times. The J gene is TRBJ1-2, the V gene TRBV30, with 7 bases that match TRBD1. Looked up from germline, CDR1 is GTSNPN and CDR2 is SVGIG (reference sequence). This CDR3 has 16 residues. J lost 4 bases, V lost 4 bases, and 15 bases had no gene match. In nucleotides, the CDR3 is TGTGCCTGGAACCGCCCACCGGGACAGATTCCCTATGGCTACACCTTC. This codes for CAWNRPPGQIPYGYTF.

This clonotype was seen many times. The rearrangement joins TRBV10-2 to TRBJ2-2; 9 positions match TRBD2. Germline-derived CDR1 and CDR2 are WSHSY and SAAADI. Losses at the gene ends were 7 bases for V and 4 bases for J; bases not matched to a gene: 7. This CDR3 region has 15 residues. CDR3 sequence: CASNEPGLATGELFF. The CDR3, as DNA: TGCGCCAGCAACGAACCGGGACTAGCCACCGGGGAGCTGTTTTTT.

This clonotype was found many times. The chain links TRBV5-1 to TRBJ2-3; 9 positions match TRBD1. The ends lost 0 bases at V and 2 bases at J; junction bases unmatched: 7. CDR3 size: 17 residues. Germline CDR1 reads SGHRS; CDR2 reads YFSETQ. This chain's CDR3 is CASSLAWTGDDTDTQYF. For the CDR3, the DNA is TGCGCCAGCAGCTTGGCCTGGACAGGGGACGACACAGATACGCAGTATTTT.

In this sample, this clonotype turned up many times. V gene TRBV5-1 combines with J gene TRBJ1-1, with 7 bases that match TRBD1. Germline CDR1 and CDR2: SGHRS and YFSETQ. V dropped 1 base and J dropped 1; count of bases not matched to a gene: 10. The CDR3 extends over 17 amino acids. As DNA, the CDR3 is TGCGCCAGCAGCTTGAGTATAGGGGGCCTTAAGAACACTGAAGCTTTCTTT. As protein: CASSLSIGGLKNTEAFF.

This clonotype has ten or more counts. The chain couples TRBV18 to TRBJ1-2; D ambiguous. Germline CDR1 KGHSH, CDR2 LQKENI. With 3 bases removed from V and 8 bases from J, the gap between germline ends came to 19 bases. This CDR3 comprises 15 residues. CDR3 coding DNA: TGTGCCAGCTCACCTGACGACGCGGTTTTGGGGGGCTACACCTTC. Residues: CASSPDDAVLGGYTF.

This clonotype was seen at least ten times. The chain has TRBV6-2 or TRBV6-3 and TRBJ2-1, with D perhaps TRBD2 (5 bases). Germline CDR1 is MNHEY and CDR2 is SVGEGT. The CDR3 runs to 13 residues. Trimming took off 3 bases at V and 6 bases at J, with 9 bases between the two ends. The CDR3 sequence: CASSYLGLNEQFF. In DNA, the CDR3 is TGTGCCAGCAGTTATCTTGGACTCAATGAGCAGTTCTTC.

This clonotype was counted many times. The chain links TRBV7-2 to TRBJ1-5, with D possibly TRBD1 on 5 matching bases. CDR1 SGHTA and CDR2 FQGNSA come from the germline V gene. The CDR3 extends over 14 amino acids. Trimming took 1 base from V and 8 from J, leaving 12 bases between them. The CDR3, as DNA: TGTGCCAGCAGCTTAGGGGGAATGGGGGAGCCCCAGCATTTT. Protein: CASSLGGMGEPQHF.

This sequence joins TRBV20-1 and TRBJ1-1; D is undetermined. Germline CDR1 and CDR2: DFQATT and SNEGSKA (reference sequence). V dropped 3 bases and J dropped 4 bases, with 6 bases sitting between them. The CDR3 runs to 11 residues. Here the CDR3 reads CSAREATEAFF. CDR3 DNA sequence: TGCAGTGCTAGGGAGGCCACTGAAGCTTTCTTT.

The table lists this clonotype with many counts. This sequence joins TRBV2 and TRBJ1-2; D not resolved. The length of the CDR3 is 13 residues. The germline gives CDR1 SNHLY, CDR2 FYNNEI. Trimming took off 6 bases at V and 4 bases at J, with 12 bases between the two ends. The CDR3 sequence: CASSGELGYGYTF. DNA of the CDR3: TGTGCCAGCAGCGGGGAACTAGGCTATGGCTACACCTTC.